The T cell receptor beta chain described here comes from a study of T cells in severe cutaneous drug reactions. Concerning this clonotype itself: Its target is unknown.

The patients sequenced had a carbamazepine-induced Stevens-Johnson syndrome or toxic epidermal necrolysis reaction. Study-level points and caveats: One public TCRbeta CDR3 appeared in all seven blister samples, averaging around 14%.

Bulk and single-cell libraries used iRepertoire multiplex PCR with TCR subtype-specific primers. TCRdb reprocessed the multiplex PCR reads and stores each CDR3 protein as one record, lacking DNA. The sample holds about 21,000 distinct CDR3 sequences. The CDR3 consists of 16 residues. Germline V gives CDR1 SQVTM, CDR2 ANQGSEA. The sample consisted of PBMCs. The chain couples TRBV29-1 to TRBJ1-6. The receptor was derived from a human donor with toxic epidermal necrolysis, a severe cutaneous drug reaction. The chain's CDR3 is CSVEDAPGTDDRPLHF.